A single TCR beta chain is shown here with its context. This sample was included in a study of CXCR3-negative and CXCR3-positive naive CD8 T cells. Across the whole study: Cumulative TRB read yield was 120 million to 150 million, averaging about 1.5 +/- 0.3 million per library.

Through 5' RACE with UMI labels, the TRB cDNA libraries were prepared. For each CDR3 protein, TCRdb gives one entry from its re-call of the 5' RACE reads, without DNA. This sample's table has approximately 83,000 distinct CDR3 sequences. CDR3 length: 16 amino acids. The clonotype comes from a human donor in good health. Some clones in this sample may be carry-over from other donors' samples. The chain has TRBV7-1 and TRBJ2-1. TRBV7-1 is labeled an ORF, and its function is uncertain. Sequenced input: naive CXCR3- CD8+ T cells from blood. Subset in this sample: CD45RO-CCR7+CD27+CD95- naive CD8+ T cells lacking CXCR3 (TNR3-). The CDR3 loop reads CASSSPTGRSYNEQYF.